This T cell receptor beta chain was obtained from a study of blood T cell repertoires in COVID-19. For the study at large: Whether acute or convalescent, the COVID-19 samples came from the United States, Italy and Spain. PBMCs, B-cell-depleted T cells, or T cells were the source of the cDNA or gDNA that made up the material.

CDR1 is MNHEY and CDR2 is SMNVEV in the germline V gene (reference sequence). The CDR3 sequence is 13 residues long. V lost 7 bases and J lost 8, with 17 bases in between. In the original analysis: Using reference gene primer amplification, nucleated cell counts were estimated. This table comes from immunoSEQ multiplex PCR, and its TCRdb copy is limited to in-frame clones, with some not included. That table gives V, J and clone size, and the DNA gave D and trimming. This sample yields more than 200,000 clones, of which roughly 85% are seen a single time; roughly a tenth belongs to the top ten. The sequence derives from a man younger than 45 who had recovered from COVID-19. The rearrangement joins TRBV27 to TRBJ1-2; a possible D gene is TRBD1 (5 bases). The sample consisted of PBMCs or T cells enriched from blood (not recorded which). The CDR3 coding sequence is TGTGCCAGCACCGGAGGGGAGGGGAAAGGCTACACCTTC. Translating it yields CASTGGEGKGYTF.